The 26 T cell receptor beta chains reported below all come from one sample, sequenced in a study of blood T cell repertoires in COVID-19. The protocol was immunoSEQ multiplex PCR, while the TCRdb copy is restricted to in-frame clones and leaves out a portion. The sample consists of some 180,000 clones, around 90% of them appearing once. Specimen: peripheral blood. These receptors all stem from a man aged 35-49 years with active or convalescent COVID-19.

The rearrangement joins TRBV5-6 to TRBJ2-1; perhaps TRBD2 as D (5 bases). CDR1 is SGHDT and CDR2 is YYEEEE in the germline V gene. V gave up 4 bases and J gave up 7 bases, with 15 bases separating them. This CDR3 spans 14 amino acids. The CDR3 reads CASSSSRPGNEQFF. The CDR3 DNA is TGTGCCAGCAGCAGTTCTAGGCCGGGAAATGAGCAGTTCTTC.

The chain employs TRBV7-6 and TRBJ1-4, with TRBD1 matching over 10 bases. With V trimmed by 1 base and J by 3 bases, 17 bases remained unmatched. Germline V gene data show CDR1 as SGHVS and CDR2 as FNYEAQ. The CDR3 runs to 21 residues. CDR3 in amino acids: CASSLVPIGQGGRMSNEKLFF. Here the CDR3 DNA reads TGTGCCAGCAGCTTAGTACCCATCGGACAGGGGGGGAGGATGTCTAATGAAAAACTGTTTTTT.

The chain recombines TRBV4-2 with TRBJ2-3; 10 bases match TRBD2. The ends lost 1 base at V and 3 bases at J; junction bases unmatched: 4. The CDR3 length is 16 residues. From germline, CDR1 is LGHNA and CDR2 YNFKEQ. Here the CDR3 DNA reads TGTGCCAGCAGCCAAGGGAGCGGGGGGGCGACAGATACGCAGTATTTT. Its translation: CASSQGSGGATDTQYF.

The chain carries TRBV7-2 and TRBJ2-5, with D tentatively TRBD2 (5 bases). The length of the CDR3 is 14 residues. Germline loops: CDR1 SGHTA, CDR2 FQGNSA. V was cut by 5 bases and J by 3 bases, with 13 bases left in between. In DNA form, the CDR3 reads TGTGCCAGCAGCCGTAGCGAGCTAGAAGAGACCCAGTACTTC. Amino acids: CASSRSELEETQYF.

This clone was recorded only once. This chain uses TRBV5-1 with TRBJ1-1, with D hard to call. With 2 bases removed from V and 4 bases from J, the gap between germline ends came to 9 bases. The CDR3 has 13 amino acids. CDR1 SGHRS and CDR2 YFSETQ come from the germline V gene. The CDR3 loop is CASSFKAGTEAFF. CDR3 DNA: TGCGCCAGCAGCTTCAAAGCGGGCACTGAAGCTTTCTTT.

CDR3 protein: CASSPPPLYYEQFF. The CDR3 DNA is TGTGCCAGCTCACCACCCCCCCTATATTATGAGCAGTTCTTC. J is TRBJ2-1 and V is TRBV18; D is ambiguous. The length of the CDR3 is 14 residues. The V and J ends lost 0 bases and 8 bases respectively, with 11 bases between them. Germline V gene sequence: CDR1 KGHSH, CDR2 LQKENI.

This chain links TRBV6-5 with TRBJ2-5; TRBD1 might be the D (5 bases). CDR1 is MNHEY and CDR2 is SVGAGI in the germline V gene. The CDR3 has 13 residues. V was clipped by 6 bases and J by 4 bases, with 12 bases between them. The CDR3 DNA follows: TGTGCCAGCAGCTTGGGGCTTGGAGAGACCCAGTACTTC. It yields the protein CASSLGLGETQYF.

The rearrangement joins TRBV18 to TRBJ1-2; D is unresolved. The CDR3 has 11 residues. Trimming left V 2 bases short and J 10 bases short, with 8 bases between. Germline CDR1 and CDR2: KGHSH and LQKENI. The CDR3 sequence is CASSPGQAYTF. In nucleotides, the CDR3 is TGTGCCAGCTCACCAGGGCAGGCCTACACCTTC.

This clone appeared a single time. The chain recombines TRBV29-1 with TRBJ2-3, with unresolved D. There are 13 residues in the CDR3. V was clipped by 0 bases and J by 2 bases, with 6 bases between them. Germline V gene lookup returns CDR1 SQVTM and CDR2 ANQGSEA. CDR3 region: CSVEDPHTDTQYF. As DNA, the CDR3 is TGCAGCGTTGAAGATCCCCACACAGATACGCAGTATTTT.

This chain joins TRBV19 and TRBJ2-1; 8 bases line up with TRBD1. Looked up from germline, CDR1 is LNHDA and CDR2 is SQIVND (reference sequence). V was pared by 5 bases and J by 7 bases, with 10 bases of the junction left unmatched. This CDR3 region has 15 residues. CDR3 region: CASSLVGTGWNEQFF. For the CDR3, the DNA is TGTGCCAGTAGTCTGGTCGGGACAGGATGGAATGAGCAGTTCTTC.

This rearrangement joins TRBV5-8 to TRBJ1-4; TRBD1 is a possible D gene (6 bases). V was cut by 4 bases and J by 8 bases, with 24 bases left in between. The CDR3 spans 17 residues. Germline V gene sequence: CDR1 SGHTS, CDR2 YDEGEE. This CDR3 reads CASSTKTFTGSGEKLFF. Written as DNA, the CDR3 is TGTGCCAGCAGCACAAAAACTTTTACAGGGTCTGGAGAAAAACTGTTTTTT.

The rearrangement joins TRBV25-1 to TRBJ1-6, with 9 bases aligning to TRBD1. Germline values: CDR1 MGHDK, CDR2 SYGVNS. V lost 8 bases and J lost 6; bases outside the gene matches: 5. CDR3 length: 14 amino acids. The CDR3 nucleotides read TGTGCCAGCGAGAGGACAGGGGTTAATTCACCCCTCCACTTT. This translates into CASERTGVNSPLHF.

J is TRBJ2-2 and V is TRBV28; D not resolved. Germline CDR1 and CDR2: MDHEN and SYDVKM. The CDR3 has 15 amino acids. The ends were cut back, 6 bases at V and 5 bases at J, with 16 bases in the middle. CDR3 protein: CASSTTWAGTGELFF. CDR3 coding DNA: TGTGCCAGCAGCACCACGTGGGCCGGAACCGGGGAGCTGTTTTTT.

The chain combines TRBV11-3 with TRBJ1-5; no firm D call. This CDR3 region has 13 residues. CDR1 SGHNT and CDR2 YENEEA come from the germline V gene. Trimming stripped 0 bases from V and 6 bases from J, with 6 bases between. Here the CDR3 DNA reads TGTGCCAGCAGCTTAGATCGTAGTCAGCCCCAGCATTTT. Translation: CASSLDRSQPQHF. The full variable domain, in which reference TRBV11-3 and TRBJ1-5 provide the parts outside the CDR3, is EAGVVQSPRYKIIEKKQPVAFWCNPISGHNTLYWYLQNLGQGPELLIRYENEEAVDDSQLPKDRFSAERLKGVDSTLKIQPAELGDSAVYLCASSLDRSQPQHFGDGTRLSIL.

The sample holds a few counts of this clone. The CDR3 DNA sequence: TGTGCCAGCAACCCCGGCTCCTATAATTCACCCCTCCACTTT. Protein: CASNPGSYNSPLHF. The gene calls are TRBV6-2 or TRBV6-3 and TRBJ1-6; D call uncertain. This CDR3 is 14 amino acids long. V lost 7 bases, J lost 0 bases, and 7 bases lay in between. CDR1 is MNHEY, CDR2 SVGEGT, per germline.

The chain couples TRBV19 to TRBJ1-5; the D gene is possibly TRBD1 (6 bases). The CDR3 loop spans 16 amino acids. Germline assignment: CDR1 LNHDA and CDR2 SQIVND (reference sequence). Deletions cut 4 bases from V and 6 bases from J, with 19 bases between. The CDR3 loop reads CASSTPQRGPGQPQHF. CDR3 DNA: TGTGCCAGTAGTACCCCCCAGCGGGGGCCCGGTCAGCCCCAGCATTTT.

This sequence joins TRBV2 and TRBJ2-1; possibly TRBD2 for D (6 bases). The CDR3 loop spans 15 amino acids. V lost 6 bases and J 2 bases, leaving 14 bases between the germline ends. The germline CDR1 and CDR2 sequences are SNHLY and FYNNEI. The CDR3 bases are TGTGCCAGCAGGGCTCTAGCGACAACCTACAATGAGCAGTTCTTC. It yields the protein CASRALATTYNEQFF.

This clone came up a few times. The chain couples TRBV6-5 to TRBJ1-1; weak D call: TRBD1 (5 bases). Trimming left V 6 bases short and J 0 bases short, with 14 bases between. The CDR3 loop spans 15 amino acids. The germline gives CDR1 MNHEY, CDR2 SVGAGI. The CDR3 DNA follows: TGTGCCAGCAGCCAGGGAGGACGCATGAACACTGAAGCTTTCTTT. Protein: CASSQGGRMNTEAFF.

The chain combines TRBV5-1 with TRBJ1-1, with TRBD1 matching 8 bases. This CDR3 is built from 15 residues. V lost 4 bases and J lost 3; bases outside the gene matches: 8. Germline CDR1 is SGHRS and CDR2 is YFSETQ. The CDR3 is CASSINRGVDTEAFF. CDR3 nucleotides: TGCGCCAGCAGCATTAACAGGGGGGTTGACACTGAAGCTTTCTTT.

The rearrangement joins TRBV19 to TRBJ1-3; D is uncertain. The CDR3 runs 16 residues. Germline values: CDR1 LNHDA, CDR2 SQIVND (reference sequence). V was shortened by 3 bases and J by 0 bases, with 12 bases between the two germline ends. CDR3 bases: TGTGCCAGTAGTATGGTGTGGAGATACTCTGGAAACACCATATATTTT. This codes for CASSMVWRYSGNTIYF. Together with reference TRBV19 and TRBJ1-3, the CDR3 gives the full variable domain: DGGITQSPKYLFRKEGQNVTLSCEQNLNHDAMYWYRQDPGQGLRLIYYSQIVNDFQKGDIAEGYSVSREKKESFPLTVTSAQKNPTAFYLCASSMVWRYSGNTIYFGEGSWLTVV.

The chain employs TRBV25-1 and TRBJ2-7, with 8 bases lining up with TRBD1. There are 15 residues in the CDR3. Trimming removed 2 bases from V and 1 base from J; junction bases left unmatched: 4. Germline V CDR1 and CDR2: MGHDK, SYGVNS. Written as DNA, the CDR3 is TGTGCCAGCAGTGAACCCCGGGACAGGTCCTACGAGCAGTACTTC. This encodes CASSEPRDRSYEQYF.

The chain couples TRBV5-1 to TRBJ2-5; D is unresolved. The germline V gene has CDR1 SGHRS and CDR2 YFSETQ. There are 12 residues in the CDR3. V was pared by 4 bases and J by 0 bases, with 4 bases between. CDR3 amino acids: CASSGNQETQYF. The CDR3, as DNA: TGCGCCAGCAGCGGCAACCAAGAGACCCAGTACTTC.

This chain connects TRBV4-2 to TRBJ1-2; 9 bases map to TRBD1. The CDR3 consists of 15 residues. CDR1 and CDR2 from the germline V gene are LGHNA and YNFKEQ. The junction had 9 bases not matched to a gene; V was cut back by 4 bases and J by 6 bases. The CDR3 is CASSLKPGTGHGYTF. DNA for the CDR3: TGTGCCAGCAGCCTCAAACCCGGGACAGGGCATGGCTACACCTTC.

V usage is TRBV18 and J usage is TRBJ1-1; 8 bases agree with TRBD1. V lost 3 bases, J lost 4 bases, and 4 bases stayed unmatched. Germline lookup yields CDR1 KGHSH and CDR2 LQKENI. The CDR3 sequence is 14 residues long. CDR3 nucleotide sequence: TGTGCCAGCTCACCTCCAGGGGGCGTCACTGAAGCTTTCTTT. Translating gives CASSPPGGVTEAFF. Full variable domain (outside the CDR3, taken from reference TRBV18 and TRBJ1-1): NAGVMQNPRHLVRRRGQEARLRCSPMKGHSHVYWYRQLPEEGLKFMVYLQKENIIDESGMPKERFSAEFPKEGPSILRIQQVVRGDSAAYFCASSPPGGVTEAFFGQGTRLTVV.

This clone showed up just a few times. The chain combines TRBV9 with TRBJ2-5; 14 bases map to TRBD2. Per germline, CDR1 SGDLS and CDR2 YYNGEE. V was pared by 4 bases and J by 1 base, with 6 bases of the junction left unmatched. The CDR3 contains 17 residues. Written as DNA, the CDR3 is TGTGCCAGCAGCAGACTAGCGGGAGGGTGGGGCCAAGAGACCCAGTACTTC. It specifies CASSRLAGGWGQETQYF.

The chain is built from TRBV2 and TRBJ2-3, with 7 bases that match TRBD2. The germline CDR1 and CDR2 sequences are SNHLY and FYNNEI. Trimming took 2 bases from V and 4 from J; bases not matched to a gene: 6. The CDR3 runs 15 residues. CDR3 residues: CASSETLAGADTQYF. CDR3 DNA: TGTGCCAGCAGTGAAACTCTGGCGGGAGCAGATACGCAGTATTTT.